This TCR beta chain was obtained from a study of T cells after yellow fever vaccination (dated by TCRdb to the late 2010s). Looking at the study overall: The SMART-Seq v4 Ultra Low Input RNA kit was used to prepare libraries from fractions with low cell numbers. Blood was collected at multiple timepoints before and after primary and secondary immunization, and bulk PBMC replicates and cell subsets were isolated. To follow T-cell clones before and after primary and booster YFV17D yellow fever vaccination, bulk TCR alpha and beta repertoires were sequenced over time. The cohort comprised two healthy male donors, one aged 18 to 29 and one aged 30 to 39 years. General findings and caveats noted by the study authors: The study included only a couple of donors, which limits how far the findings can be generalized. Compared with the primary T-cell response, the secondary T-cell response was faster but weaker, reaching its peak on day 5 rather than on day 15. Computational filtering was required because FACS-sorted repertoires could contain abundant contaminating clonotypes from the bulk population. A small share of clonotypes occurred in both CD4 and CD8 compartments, likely arising from convergent recombination. After the booster, most clones that had expanded after primary vaccination were detected again (around 95% of CD4 and under 90% of CD8), suggesting broad maintenance of memory.

TCR cDNA was made using 5'RACE template switching, a step that added a universal primer site and unique molecular identifiers. Priming for cDNA synthesis came from both the TCR alpha and TCR beta constant segments. Two PCR steps were used to amplify libraries, with sample barcodes and sequencing adapters being added in the second step. Sequencing of libraries was performed on Illumina HiSeq 2500 (2x100 bp) or NovaSeq (2x150 bp). The authors' pipeline ran thus. MIGEC was used to demultiplex reads and collapse the reads into UMI consensus sequences, and MiXCR was used for V(D)J alignment. Vaccine-responding clonotypes were identified with edgeR using replicate PBMC samples, with FDR below 0.01 and a log2 fold change above 5 up to day 15 being required. Bulk clonotypes were assigned CD4 or CD8 identity according to which sequenced CD4 or CD8 repertoire held them at higher abundance. TCRdb reanalyzed the raw reads on its own, using fastp at Q25 for trimming and MiXCR for clone calling, and kept in-frame beta chains. Here each entry gathers all rows of one CDR3 protein and keeps the most common genes and DNA. The V and J calls come from TCRdb's annotation, not from the publication. Present in this sample are 610,000 or so distinct CDR3 sequences, around an eighth of which were seen just once. Just under 15% of the sample lies in the top ten.

Concerning this clonotype itself: It has no known antigen specificity. No much larger clone is present one base from it, and per-base qualities are unavailable.

The treatment or condition label corresponds to: live attenuated yellow fever vaccine strain. Two biological replicates of bulk PBMCs were collected at each blood-draw timepoint. PBMCs were isolated from peripheral blood using a standard Ficoll-Paque protocol. TriZol was used to extract RNA from bulk PBMCs, from CD4 and CD8 fractions, and from dextramer-positive and dextramer-negative fractions. The sequence was collected from a man aged 25-45 years who received the YFV17D yellow fever vaccine. The sequencing here drew on PBMCs, taken on the day of the yellow fever booster vaccination.

The nucleotide sequence reads as follows: TGTGCCAGCAGCCCCCTGGGTGACAGGGGGCTCTACGAGCAGTACTTC. It specifies CASSPLGDRGLYEQYF. The chain couples TRBV7-9 to TRBJ2-7; TRBD1 fits 10 bases in the junction. The CDR3 covers 16 residues, taking in both the cysteine and the phenylalanine. The kept DNA is CDR3 alone, 48 bases in frame from the first base. The germline V gene (reference sequence) gives CDR1 as SEHNR and CDR2 as FQNEAQ. The germline V and J ends show losses of 5 bases and 3 bases respectively, and no gene match explains 10 bases of the junction.